This T cell receptor beta chain was identified during a study of PD-1 blockade in classical Hodgkin lymphoma. Germline V gene sequence: CDR1 ENHRY, CDR2 SYGVKD. The CDR3 extends over 15 amino acids. V dropped 4 bases and J dropped 5 bases, with 17 bases sitting between them. As to time point: newly diagnosed, previously untreated cHL patient sample. Magnetic depletion of unwanted cells isolated CD4+ T cells from thawed PBMCs. Clones were sequenced by immunoSEQ multiplex PCR, and TCRdb holds only the in-frame ones, with some missing. The top ten clones hold 0.51% of a sample with roughly 16,000 clones, about 92% of them seen once.

The material sequenced was CD4+ T cells from blood. The chain is built from TRBV10-3 and TRBJ2-5, with a tentative D call TRBD2 (6 bases). This receptor was taken from a human donor with classical Hodgkin lymphoma. In DNA, the CDR3 is TGTGCCATCAGTGCCTCCATGGGGGAGGTGGAGACCCAGTACTTC. Amino acid sequence: CAISASMGEVETQYF.